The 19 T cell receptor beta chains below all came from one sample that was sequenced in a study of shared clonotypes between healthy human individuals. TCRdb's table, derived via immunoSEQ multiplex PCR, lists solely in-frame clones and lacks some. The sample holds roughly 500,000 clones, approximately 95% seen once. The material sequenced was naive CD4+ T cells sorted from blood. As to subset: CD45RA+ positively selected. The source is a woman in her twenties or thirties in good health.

CDR3 nucleotide sequence: TGCGCCAGCAGCCAACCGAGAGGCCGTACGGAGGTCTATGGCTACACCTTC. This sequence encodes CASSQPRGRTEVYGYTF. V usage is TRBV4-1 and J usage is TRBJ1-2; no firm D call. The CDR3 sequence is 17 residues long. The ends were cut back, 2 bases at V and 4 bases at J, with 20 bases in the middle. The germline gives CDR1 MGHRA, CDR2 YSYEKL.

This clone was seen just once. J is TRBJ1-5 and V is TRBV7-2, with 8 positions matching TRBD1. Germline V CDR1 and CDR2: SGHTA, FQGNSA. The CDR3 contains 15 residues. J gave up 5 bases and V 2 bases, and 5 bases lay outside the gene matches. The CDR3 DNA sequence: TGTGCCAGCAGCTTATCAGGGGGCTACTATCAGCCCCAGCATTTT. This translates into CASSLSGGYYQPQHF.

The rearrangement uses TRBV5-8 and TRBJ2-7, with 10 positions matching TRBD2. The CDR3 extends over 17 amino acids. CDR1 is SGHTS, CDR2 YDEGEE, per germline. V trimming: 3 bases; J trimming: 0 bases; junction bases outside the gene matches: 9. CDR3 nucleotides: TGTGCCAGCAGCTCCGGGGCCCTAGCGGGAGCCTCCTACGAGCAGTACTTC. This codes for CASSSGALAGASYEQYF.

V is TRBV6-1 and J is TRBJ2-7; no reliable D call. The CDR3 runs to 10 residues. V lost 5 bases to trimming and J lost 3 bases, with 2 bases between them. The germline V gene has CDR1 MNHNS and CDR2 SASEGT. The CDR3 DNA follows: TGTGCCAGCAGTTTCTACGAGCAGTACTTC. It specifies CASSFYEQYF.

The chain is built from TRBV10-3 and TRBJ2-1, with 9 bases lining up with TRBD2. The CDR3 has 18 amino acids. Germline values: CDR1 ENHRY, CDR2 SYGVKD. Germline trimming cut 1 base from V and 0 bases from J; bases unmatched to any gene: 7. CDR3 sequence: CAISEFLVSGSSYNEQFF. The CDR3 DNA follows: TGTGCCATCAGTGAGTTTTTAGTTAGCGGGAGCTCCTACAATGAGCAGTTCTTC.

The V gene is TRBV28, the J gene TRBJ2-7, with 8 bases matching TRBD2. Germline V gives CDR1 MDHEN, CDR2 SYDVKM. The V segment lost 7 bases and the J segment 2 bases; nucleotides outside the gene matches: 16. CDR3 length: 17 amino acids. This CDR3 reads CASTLNPGLAATYEQYF. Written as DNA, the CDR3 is TGTGCCAGCACCCTAAACCCCGGACTAGCAGCGACCTACGAGCAGTACTTC.

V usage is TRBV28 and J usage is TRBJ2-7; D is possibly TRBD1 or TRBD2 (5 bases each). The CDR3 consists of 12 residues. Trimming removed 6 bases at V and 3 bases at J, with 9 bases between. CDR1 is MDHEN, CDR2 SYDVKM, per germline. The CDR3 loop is CASSPRGYEQYF. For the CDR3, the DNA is TGTGCCAGCAGCCCGAGGGGCTACGAGCAGTACTTC.

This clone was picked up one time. CDR3 in DNA: TGCGCCAGCAGCGGGAACTTGGGCTATGGCTACACCTTC. This encodes CASSGNLGYGYTF. V and J are TRBV5-1 and TRBJ1-2; D not certain. Looked up from germline, CDR1 is SGHRS and CDR2 is YFSETQ. The V end was cut by 4 bases, the J end by 4 bases, with 11 bases between. This CDR3 comprises 13 residues.

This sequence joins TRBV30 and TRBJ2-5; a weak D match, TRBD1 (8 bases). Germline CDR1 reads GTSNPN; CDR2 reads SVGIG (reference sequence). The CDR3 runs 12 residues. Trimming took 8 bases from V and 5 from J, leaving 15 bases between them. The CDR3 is CAGDRGGETQYF. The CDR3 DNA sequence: TGTGCCGGAGACAGGGGAGGGGAGACCCAGTACTTC.

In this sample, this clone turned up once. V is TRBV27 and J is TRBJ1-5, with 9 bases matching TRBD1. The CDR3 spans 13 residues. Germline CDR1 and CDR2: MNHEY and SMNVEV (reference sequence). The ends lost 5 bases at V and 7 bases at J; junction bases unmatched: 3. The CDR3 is CASSDRGGQPQHF. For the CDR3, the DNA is TGTGCCAGCAGTGACAGGGGGGGCCAGCCCCAGCATTTT.

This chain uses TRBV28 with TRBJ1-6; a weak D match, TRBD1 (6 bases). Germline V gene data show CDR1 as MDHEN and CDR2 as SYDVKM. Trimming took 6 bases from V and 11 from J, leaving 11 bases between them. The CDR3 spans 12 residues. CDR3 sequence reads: CASSLDRPPLHF. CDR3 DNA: TGTGCCAGCAGCCTCGACAGGCCACCCCTCCACTTT.

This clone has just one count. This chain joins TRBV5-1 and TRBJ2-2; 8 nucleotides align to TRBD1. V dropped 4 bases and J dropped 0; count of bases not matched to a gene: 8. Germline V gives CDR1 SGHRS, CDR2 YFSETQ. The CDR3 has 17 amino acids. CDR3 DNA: TGCGCCAGCAGCATGGCTACAGGGGGTTCGAACACCGGGGAGCTGTTTTTT. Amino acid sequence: CASSMATGGSNTGELFF.

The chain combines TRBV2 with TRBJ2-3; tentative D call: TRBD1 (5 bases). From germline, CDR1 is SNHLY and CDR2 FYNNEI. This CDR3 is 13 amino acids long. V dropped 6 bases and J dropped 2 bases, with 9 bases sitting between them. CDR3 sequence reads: CASRTVNTDTQYF. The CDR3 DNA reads TGTGCCAGCAGGACAGTAAACACAGATACGCAGTATTTT.

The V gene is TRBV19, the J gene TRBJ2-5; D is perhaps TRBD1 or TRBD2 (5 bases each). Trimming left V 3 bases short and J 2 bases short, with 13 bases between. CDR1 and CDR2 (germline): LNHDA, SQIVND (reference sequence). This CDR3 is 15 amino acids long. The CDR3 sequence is CASSIGAAGQETQYF. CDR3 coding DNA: TGTGCCAGTAGTATCGGGGCGGCAGGGCAAGAGACCCAGTACTTC.

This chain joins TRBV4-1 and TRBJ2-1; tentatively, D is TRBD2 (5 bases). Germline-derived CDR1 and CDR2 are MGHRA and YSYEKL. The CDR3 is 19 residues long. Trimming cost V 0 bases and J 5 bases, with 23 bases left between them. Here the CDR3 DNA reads TGCGCCAGCAGCCAAGAGTATAGGAGGTATGGGCTAACGGACAATGAGCAGTTCTTC. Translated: CASSQEYRRYGLTDNEQFF.

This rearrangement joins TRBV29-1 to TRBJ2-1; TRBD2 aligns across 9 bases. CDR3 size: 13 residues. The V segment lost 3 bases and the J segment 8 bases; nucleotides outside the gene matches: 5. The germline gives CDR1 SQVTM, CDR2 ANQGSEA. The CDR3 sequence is CSVELAGGYEQFF. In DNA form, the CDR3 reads TGCAGCGTTGAGTTGGCGGGAGGGTATGAGCAGTTCTTC.

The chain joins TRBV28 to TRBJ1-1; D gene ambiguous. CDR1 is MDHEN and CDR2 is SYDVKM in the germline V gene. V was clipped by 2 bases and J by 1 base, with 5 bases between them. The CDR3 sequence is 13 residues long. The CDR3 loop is CASSLRTNTEAFF. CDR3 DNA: TGTGCCAGCAGTTTAAGGACGAACACTGAAGCTTTCTTT. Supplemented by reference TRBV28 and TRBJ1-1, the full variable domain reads DVKVTQSSRYLVKRTGEKVFLECVQDMDHENMFWYRQDPGLGLRLIYFSYDVKMKEKGDIPEGYSVSREKKERFSLILESASTNQTSMYLCASSLRTNTEAFFGQGTRLTVV.

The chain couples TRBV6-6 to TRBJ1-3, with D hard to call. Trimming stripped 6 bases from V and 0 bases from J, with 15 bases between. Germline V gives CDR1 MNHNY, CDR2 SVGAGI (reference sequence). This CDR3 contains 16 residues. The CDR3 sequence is CASSSRGGFSGNTIYF. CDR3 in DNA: TGTGCCAGCAGCTCCCGTGGCGGATTCTCTGGAAACACCATATATTTT.

The CDR3 region is CASSQMAGANVLTF. For the CDR3, the DNA is TGCGCCAGCAGTCAAATGGCTGGGGCCAACGTCCTGACTTTC. The J gene is TRBJ2-6, the V gene TRBV5-1; no firm D call. This CDR3 contains 14 residues. Germline CDR1 reads SGHRS; CDR2 reads YFSETQ. Trimming shortened V by 5 bases and J by 2 bases, and 8 bases separated the two germline ends.